Shown below are 6 T cell receptor beta chains from a single sample sequenced in a study of PD-1 blockade in classical Hodgkin lymphoma. Repertoires were generated with immunoSEQ multiplex PCR, while TCRdb's copy carries only in-frame clones and drops some. The sample consists of more than 70,000 clones, about 93% of them appearing once. Each of the patients experienced relapse following autologous stem cell transplantation, and their brentuximab vedotin exposure differed. The sample here was peripheral blood mononuclear cells (PBMCs), taken before the second cycle of nivolumab. Receptors originate from a human donor with classical Hodgkin lymphoma.

The rearrangement links TRBV27 to TRBJ2-1, with TRBD2 matching over 12 bases. The V segment lost 2 bases and the J segment 8 bases; nucleotides outside the gene matches: 13. The CDR3 totals 18 residues. Germline loops: CDR1 MNHEY, CDR2 SMNVEV (reference sequence). CDR3 region: CASSLDPSGRAPLYEQFF. CDR3 bases: TGTGCCAGCAGTTTAGACCCTAGCGGGAGGGCCCCTCTTTATGAGCAGTTCTTC.

The CDR3 region is CASTWRVGDTQYF. CDR3 sequence (DNA): TGCGCCAGCACGTGGAGGGTCGGGGATACGCAGTATTTT. V is TRBV5-1 and J is TRBJ2-3, with TRBD2 as a possible D gene (6 bases). Germline V CDR1 and CDR2: SGHRS, YFSETQ. Trimming removed 6 bases from V and 6 bases from J, with 14 bases in between. The CDR3 has 13 amino acids.

The V gene is TRBV30, the J gene TRBJ2-3; no firm D call. V lost 8 bases and J lost 2, with 11 bases in between. The CDR3 totals 12 residues. Germline loops: CDR1 GTSNPN, CDR2 SVGIG (reference sequence). DNA of the CDR3: TGTGCCGCACGACCCTTCACAGATACGCAGTATTTT. This codes for CAARPFTDTQYF.

This chain links TRBV9 with TRBJ2-5; no reliable D call. The CDR3 extends over 13 amino acids. The germline CDR1 and CDR2 sequences are SGDLS and YYNGEE. Trimming left V 2 bases short and J 1 base short, with 6 bases between. CDR3 sequence reads: CASSVKFQETQYF. The DNA of the CDR3 is TGTGCCAGCAGCGTCAAGTTCCAAGAGACCCAGTACTTC.

The gene calls are TRBV5-1 and TRBJ2-3; TRBD2 aligns across 9 bases. The germline gives CDR1 SGHRS, CDR2 YFSETQ. V shed 1 base, J shed 4 bases, and the junction held 13 bases outside the gene matches. The CDR3 covers 18 residues. The CDR3: CASSLWIFAGGVADTQYF. CDR3 DNA sequence: TGCGCCAGCAGCTTGTGGATTTTCGCGGGAGGGGTCGCAGATACGCAGTATTTT.

The V call is TRBV27, the J call TRBJ1-1, with D tentatively TRBD1 (6 bases). CDR3 length: 15 residues. V lost 5 bases and J 3 bases, leaving 16 bases between the germline ends. CDR1 and CDR2 from the germline V gene are MNHEY and SMNVEV (reference sequence). The CDR3 loop reads CASSRLQGGDTEAFF. The CDR3 DNA reads as TGTGCCAGCAGTAGATTACAGGGAGGGGACACTGAAGCTTTCTTT.